The clone carrying this T cell receptor (beta chain) appeared a few times. Its antigen is as yet unknown. The V gene end was trimmed by 3 bases and the J gene end by 1 base; junction bases not matched to a gene: 7. Germline V gives CDR1 LGHNA, CDR2 YSLEER. The CDR3 totals 17 residues. MiXCR, applied by TCRdb to the 5' RACE reads, yields one record per CDR3 protein. The repertoire holds around 180,000 distinct CDR3 sequences, roughly 18% seen once, with roughly 3.9% in the top ten. These data come from a study of T-cell memory formation after mild COVID-19. Overall study findings and caveats: Clones shrinking from day 15 to 85 showed even CD4/CD8 mixes; later expanders tilted CD4+. Chiefly within CM and EM were the contracting CD4+ clones; CD8+ ones were within EMRA.

The specimen sequenced was PBMCs or a T cell subset sorted from them (not recorded which). The gene calls are TRBV4-3 and TRBJ2-1; 9 bases map to TRBD1. The origin of this receptor is a man between 18 and 29 years old who had mild COVID-19 (a few samples of this study predate the infection). Cell type and time point are not known. CDR3 protein: CASSHLRDRVSYNEQFF. CDR3 nucleotides: TGCGCCAGCAGCCATCTCCGGGACAGGGTTTCCTACAATGAGCAGTTCTTC.